What follows are 32 T cell receptor beta chains derived from one specimen sequenced in a study of T cell responses to AZD1222 COVID-19 vaccine. Clones were sequenced by immunoSEQ multiplex PCR, and TCRdb holds only the in-frame ones, with some missing. The data hold 140,000 to 150,000 clones, with 75% to 95% observed a single time. This material consisted of peripheral blood, taken on day 0 of MenACWY control vaccination. The receptor set was obtained from an adult in good health.

The rearrangement joins TRBV19 to TRBJ1-1; D is unclear. Germline V gene lookup returns CDR1 LNHDA and CDR2 SQIVND (reference sequence). Deletions cut 4 bases from V and 0 bases from J, with 9 bases between. This CDR3 region has 14 residues. The CDR3 here is CASSRRAMNTEAFF. CDR3 DNA sequence: TGTGCCAGTAGTAGGAGGGCCATGAACACTGAAGCTTTCTTT.

A single count supports this clone. The rearrangement joins TRBV18 to TRBJ1-4, with D possibly being TRBD1 (5 bases). CDR3 length: 13 amino acids. The ends were cut back, 6 bases at V and 8 bases at J, with 13 bases in the middle. Per germline, CDR1 KGHSH and CDR2 LQKENI. CDR3 nucleotides: TGTGCCAGCTCCCCTGGATGGGACGAAAAACTGTTTTTT. This translates into CASSPGWDEKLFF.

This chain connects TRBV30 to TRBJ2-2; the D gene could be TRBD1 or TRBD2 (6 bases each). Germline loops: CDR1 GTSNPN, CDR2 SVGIG (reference sequence). CDR3 length equals 20 residues. Trimming pared 5 bases from V and 5 bases from J, leaving 33 bases between. Here the CDR3 reads CAWQFLPSRATGGGTGELFF. The CDR3 DNA reads TGTGCCTGGCAATTCCTCCCTTCTCGGGCCACCGGAGGGGGGACCGGGGAGCTGTTTTTT.

The V and J genes are TRBV19 and TRBJ1-2, with D perhaps TRBD1 (5 bases). Germline-derived CDR1 and CDR2 are LNHDA and SQIVND (reference sequence). This CDR3 spans 15 amino acids. The ends were cut back, 3 bases at V and 3 bases at J, with 14 bases in the middle. The CDR3 DNA reads TGTGCCAGTAGTATTGCGGCAGGGACCGACTATGGCTACACCTTC. It specifies CASSIAAGTDYGYTF. The variable domain in full, with the rest retrieved from reference TRBV19 and TRBJ1-2, is DGGITQSPKYLFRKEGQNVTLSCEQNLNHDAMYWYRQDPGQGLRLIYYSQIVNDFQKGDIAEGYSVSREKKESFPLTVTSAQKNPTAFYLCASSIAAGTDYGYTFGSGTRLTVV.

This chain connects TRBV6-5 to TRBJ1-4, with TRBD1 as a possible D gene (5 bases). Germline CDR1 and CDR2: MNHEY and SVGAGI. The V gene lost 8 bases and the J gene lost 7 bases, with 11 bases spanning the gap. This CDR3 is 12 amino acids long. The CDR3 loop is CASGTGGEKLFF. The CDR3 nucleotides read TGTGCCAGCGGGACGGGGGGTGAAAAACTGTTTTTT.

The gene calls are TRBV29-1 and TRBJ1-6, with 7 bases aligning to TRBD1. Looked up from germline, CDR1 is SQVTM and CDR2 is ANQGSEA. With 6 bases clipped from V and 6 bases from J, the junction kept 2 bases outside the gene matches. This CDR3 spans 12 amino acids. The CDR3 bases are TGCAGCGTAGGGGACAGTAATTCACCCCTCCACTTT. Translated: CSVGDSNSPLHF.

The chain recombines TRBV29-1 with TRBJ2-1; D is unclear. The CDR3 has 11 amino acids. V shed 6 bases and J shed 9 bases, with 12 bases lying between them. CDR1 and CDR2 (germline): SQVTM, ANQGSEA. The CDR3: CSVDRGSEQFF. The DNA of the CDR3 is TGCAGCGTGGACCGAGGTAGTGAGCAGTTCTTC.

This sequence joins TRBV18 and TRBJ1-3; 7 bases are shared with TRBD1. Trimming removed 3 bases from V and 0 bases from J; junction bases left unmatched: 8. The CDR3 covers 17 residues. Per germline, CDR1 KGHSH and CDR2 LQKENI. CDR3 DNA: TGTGCCAGCTCACCCCAACGACAGGGAAACTCTGGAAACACCATATATTTT. Its translation is CASSPQRQGNSGNTIYF. Full variable domain (remainder filled in from reference TRBV18 and TRBJ1-3): NAGVMQNPRHLVRRRGQEARLRCSPMKGHSHVYWYRQLPEEGLKFMVYLQKENIIDESGMPKERFSAEFPKEGPSILRIQQVVRGDSAAYFCASSPQRQGNSGNTIYFGEGSWLTVV.

The V call is TRBV3-1 (or the pseudogene TRBV3-2), the J call TRBJ1-4; the D gene is possibly TRBD1 (5 bases). V lost 4 bases, J lost 5 bases, and 11 bases lay in between. Germline V gives CDR1 LGHDT, CDR2 YNNKEL (reference sequence). This CDR3 comprises 14 residues. The CDR3 nucleotides are TGTGCCAGCAGCCCGGGACGGCGGAATGAAAAACTGTTTTTT. Translation gives CASSPGRRNEKLFF.

V usage is TRBV7-2 and J usage is TRBJ1-2, with D possibly matching TRBD1 (6 bases). The CDR3 totals 14 residues. Germline-derived CDR1 and CDR2 are SGHTA and FQGNSA. V was clipped by 3 bases and J by 4 bases, with 12 bases between them. The CDR3 sequence: CASSLVQGTYGYTF. In nucleotides, the CDR3 is TGTGCCAGCAGCTTGGTGCAGGGGACCTATGGCTACACCTTC.

J is TRBJ1-2 and V is TRBV5-8; no reliable D call. Germline CDR1 is SGHTS and CDR2 is YDEGEE. Trimming pared 4 bases from V and 1 base from J, leaving 11 bases between. The CDR3 totals 14 residues. The CDR3 is CASSPKSLNYGYTF. CDR3 nucleotides: TGTGCCAGCAGCCCGAAAAGTCTTAACTATGGCTACACCTTC.

This chain links TRBV11-2 with TRBJ1-2, with TRBD1 matching over 8 bases. The V and J ends lost 3 bases and 8 bases, in that order; junction bases with no gene match: 11. The CDR3 is 15 amino acids. Germline V lookup: CDR1 SGHAT, CDR2 FQNNGV. The CDR3: CASSFAGGRPGGYTF. CDR3 in DNA: TGTGCCAGCAGCTTTGCAGGGGGCAGACCTGGAGGCTACACCTTC.

This chain uses TRBV13 with TRBJ2-2; maybe TRBD1 (5 bases). With 1 base removed from V and 6 bases from J, the gap between germline ends came to 12 bases. CDR1 is PRHDT and CDR2 is FYEKMQ in the germline V gene (reference sequence). The CDR3 spans 15 residues. CDR3 in amino acids: CASSLARARPGELFF. For the CDR3, the DNA is TGTGCCAGCAGCTTAGCCAGGGCGAGGCCCGGGGAGCTGTTTTTT.

The chain recombines TRBV7-6 with TRBJ1-1, with a tentative D call TRBD1 (5 bases). In germline, CDR1 is SGHVS, CDR2 FNYEAQ. The CDR3 has 14 residues. V was cut by 6 bases and J by 7 bases, with 18 bases left in between. In DNA, the CDR3 is TGTGCCAGCAGGAGGACACCAGACAGCGGTGAAGCTTTCTTT. Its translation is CASRRTPDSGEAFF.

The chain combines TRBV5-5 with TRBJ1-5; the D gene is possibly TRBD1 (5 bases). The germline V and J ends were trimmed by 4 bases and 5 bases, with 25 bases remaining between them. CDR1 is SGHKS, CDR2 YYEKEE, per germline (reference sequence). This CDR3 spans 18 amino acids. This CDR3 reads CASSPNLYGTGSYQPQHF. CDR3 coding DNA: TGTGCCAGCAGCCCGAACCTCTATGGTACAGGATCTTATCAGCCCCAGCATTTT.

The J gene is TRBJ2-1, the V gene TRBV27; TRBD2 aligns across 8 bases. V lost 6 bases to trimming and J lost 4 bases; unmatched junction nucleotides: 11. This CDR3 has 16 residues. The germline gives CDR1 MNHEY, CDR2 SMNVEV (reference sequence). In nucleotides, the CDR3 is TGTGCCAGCAGACCCACCGGCGGGGGGCTATACAATGAGCAGTTCTTC. Translation gives CASRPTGGGLYNEQFF.

The J gene is TRBJ1-2, the V gene TRBV7-3; tentatively, D is TRBD1 (5 bases). The CDR3 length is 14 residues. CDR1 SGHTA and CDR2 FQGTGA come from the germline V gene. V shed 5 bases and J shed 2 bases, with 12 bases lying between them. The CDR3 is CASSPGTENYGYTF. Here the CDR3 DNA reads TGTGCCAGCAGCCCCGGGACGGAGAACTATGGCTACACCTTC.

The chain carries TRBV9 and TRBJ1-1, with unresolved D. This CDR3 region has 15 residues. V shed 0 bases and J shed 1 base, with 10 bases lying between them. In germline, CDR1 is SGDLS, CDR2 YYNGEE. The CDR3 nucleotides are TGTGCCAGCAGCGTAGGCGGGCACTCGAACACTGAAGCTTTCTTT. It codes for CASSVGGHSNTEAFF.

This chain connects TRBV6-5 to TRBJ2-7, with 11 positions matching TRBD2. Germline V gene sequence: CDR1 MNHEY, CDR2 SVGAGI. The V and J ends lost 0 bases and 3 bases, in that order; junction bases with no gene match: 1. This CDR3 contains 15 residues. CDR3 amino acids: CASSYSLAGGYEQYF. The CDR3 nucleotides are TGTGCCAGCAGTTACTCTCTAGCGGGAGGCTACGAGCAGTACTTC.

The table lists this clone with a count of one. This sequence joins TRBV5-1 and TRBJ2-4; D might be TRBD1 or TRBD2, each matching 6 bases. Germline V gives CDR1 SGHRS, CDR2 YFSETQ. V was cut by 4 bases and J by 1 base, with 18 bases left in between. The CDR3 spans 17 residues. CDR3 protein: CASSGGQPGLAKNIQYF. CDR3 DNA sequence: TGCGCCAGCAGCGGGGGGCAGCCAGGTCTGGCCAAAAACATTCAGTACTTC.

The chain employs TRBV27 and TRBJ1-1; 9 nucleotides align to TRBD1. Trimming cost V 8 bases and J 10 bases; bases outside gene matches: 11. This CDR3 is 13 amino acids long. CDR1 is MNHEY, CDR2 SMNVEV, per germline (reference sequence). The CDR3 loop reads CASGRTGERRAFF. The DNA of the CDR3 is TGTGCCAGCGGCCGGACAGGGGAAAGGCGAGCTTTCTTT.

The chain carries TRBV20-1 and TRBJ1-5; D uncertain. Germline V gene data show CDR1 as DFQATT and CDR2 as SNEGSKA (reference sequence). V dropped 1 base and J dropped 11 bases, with 9 bases sitting between them. This CDR3 spans 11 amino acids. In nucleotides, the CDR3 is TGCAGTGCTAGAGTTCGGCAGTCCCAGCATTTT. The encoded protein is CSARVRQSQHF.

To note about this clone: In the same sample, other DNA sequences code for this CDR3. This chain connects TRBV12-3 or TRBV12-4 to TRBJ1-5, with D hard to call. Trimming stripped 3 bases from V and 4 bases from J, with 7 bases between. The CDR3 contains 13 residues. Written as DNA, the CDR3 is TGTGCCAGCAGTTTGTTAGGGAATCAGCCCCAGCATTTT. Residues: CASSLLGNQPQHF.

The rearrangement uses TRBV18 and TRBJ1-1; the D gene is possibly TRBD1 (5 bases). This CDR3 is built from 15 residues. V was pared by 0 bases and J by 1 base, with 9 bases between. Germline CDR1 reads KGHSH; CDR2 reads LQKENI. For the CDR3, the DNA is TGTGCCAGCTCACCACCCTATACAGGGAACACTGAAGCTTTCTTT. Translated: CASSPPYTGNTEAFF.

V usage is TRBV10-3 and J usage is TRBJ1-1; D is possibly TRBD1 (5 bases). Germline values: CDR1 ENHRY, CDR2 SYGVKD. The V gene lost 5 bases and the J gene lost 0 bases, with 13 bases spanning the gap. The CDR3 has 15 residues. The CDR3 protein is CAISRTGGLNTEAFF. CDR3 bases: TGTGCCATCAGTCGGACGGGGGGTTTGAACACTGAAGCTTTCTTT.

Details on this clone: Other DNA sequences within the sample encode an identical CDR3. The chain employs TRBV4-2 and TRBJ1-1, with D perhaps matching TRBD1 (5 bases). The V and J ends lost 0 bases and 5 bases respectively, with 7 bases between them. Germline CDR1 and CDR2: LGHNA and YNFKEQ. CDR3 length equals 13 residues. CDR3 coding DNA: TGTGCCAGCAGCCAAGACCGGACAACTGAAGCTTTCTTT. Amino acid sequence: CASSQDRTTEAFF.

The chain is built from TRBV5-1 and TRBJ2-3; D uncertain. This CDR3 has 12 amino acids. Trimming stripped 0 bases from V and 5 bases from J, with 4 bases between. Germline V gene data show CDR1 as SGHRS and CDR2 as YFSETQ. CDR3 bases: TGCGCCAGCAGCTTGGAAGGAGATACGCAGTATTTT. Its translation: CASSLEGDTQYF. Based on the CDR3 plus reference TRBV5-1 and TRBJ2-3, the full variable domain is KAGVTQTPRYLIKTRGQQVTLSCSPISGHRSVSWYQQTPGQGLQFLFEYFSETQRNKGNFPGRFSGRQFSNSRSEMNVSTLELGDSALYLCASSLEGDTQYFGPGTRLTVL.

The chain uses TRBV19 and TRBJ2-1; D not resolved. The CDR3 sequence is 14 residues long. CDR1 LNHDA and CDR2 SQIVND come from the germline V gene (reference sequence). V was cut by 7 bases and J by 0 bases, with 10 bases left in between. As DNA, the CDR3 is TGTGCCAGTAAGGCGAAAGTCTCCTACAATGAGCAGTTCTTC. It specifies CASKAKVSYNEQFF. Full variable domain (missing parts from reference TRBV19 and TRBJ2-1): DGGITQSPKYLFRKEGQNVTLSCEQNLNHDAMYWYRQDPGQGLRLIYYSQIVNDFQKGDIAEGYSVSREKKESFPLTVTSAQKNPTAFYLCASKAKVSYNEQFFGPGTRLTVL.

The chain links TRBV6-4 to TRBJ1-5, with 7 bases fitting TRBD1. The J segment lost 6 bases and the V segment lost 5 bases, leaving 4 bases of the junction unmatched. The CDR3 contains 13 residues. Looked up from germline, CDR1 is MRHNA and CDR2 is SNTAGT. Written as DNA, the CDR3 is TGTGCCAGCAGTCGAGGGGGCGGTCAGCCCCAGCATTTT. This sequence encodes CASSRGGGQPQHF.

This chain joins TRBV3-1 (or the pseudogene TRBV3-2) and TRBJ1-6, with D possibly TRBD1 on 6 matching bases. This CDR3 comprises 15 residues. V lost 4 bases and J 7 bases, leaving 14 bases between the germline ends. CDR1 and CDR2 (germline): LGHDT, YNNKEL (reference sequence). The CDR3 sequence: CASSLQQGGNSPLHF. Written as DNA, the CDR3 is TGTGCCAGCAGCCTTCAGCAAGGGGGAAATTCACCCCTCCACTTT.

The chain carries TRBV5-6 and TRBJ2-1; 7 positions match TRBD2. This CDR3 has 14 residues. Germline CDR1 and CDR2: SGHDT and YYEEEE. Trimming removed 4 bases from V and 4 bases from J; junction bases left unmatched: 5. The CDR3 is CASSRGGRYNEQFF. CDR3 DNA: TGTGCCAGCAGCCGGGGAGGGAGATACAATGAGCAGTTCTTC.

This chain joins TRBV4-1 and TRBJ1-2; tentatively, D is TRBD1 (5 bases). V dropped 0 bases and J dropped 2 bases, with 10 bases sitting between them. Per germline, CDR1 MGHRA and CDR2 YSYEKL. CDR3 length equals 15 residues. The CDR3 region is CASSQDKSGNYGYTF. The CDR3, as DNA: TGCGCCAGCAGCCAAGATAAATCAGGGAACTATGGCTACACCTTC.